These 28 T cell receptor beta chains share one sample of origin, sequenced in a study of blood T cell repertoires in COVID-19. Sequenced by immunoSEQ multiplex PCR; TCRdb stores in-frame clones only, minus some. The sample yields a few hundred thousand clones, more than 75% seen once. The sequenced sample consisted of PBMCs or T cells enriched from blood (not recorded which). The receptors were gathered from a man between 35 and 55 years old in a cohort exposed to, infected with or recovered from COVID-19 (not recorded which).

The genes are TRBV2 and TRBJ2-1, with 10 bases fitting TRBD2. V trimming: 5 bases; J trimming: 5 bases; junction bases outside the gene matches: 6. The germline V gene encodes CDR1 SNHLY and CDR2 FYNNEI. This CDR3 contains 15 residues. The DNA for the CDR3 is TGTGCCAGCAGTTTTAGCGGGAGGTCTAACAATGAGCAGTTCTTC. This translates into CASSFSGRSNNEQFF.

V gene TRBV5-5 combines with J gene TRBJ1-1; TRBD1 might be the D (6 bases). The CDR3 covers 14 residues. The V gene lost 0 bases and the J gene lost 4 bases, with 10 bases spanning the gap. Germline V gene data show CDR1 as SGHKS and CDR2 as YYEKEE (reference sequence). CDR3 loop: CASSLGGGGTEAFF. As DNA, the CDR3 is TGTGCCAGCAGCTTGGGCGGGGGCGGCACTGAAGCTTTCTTT.

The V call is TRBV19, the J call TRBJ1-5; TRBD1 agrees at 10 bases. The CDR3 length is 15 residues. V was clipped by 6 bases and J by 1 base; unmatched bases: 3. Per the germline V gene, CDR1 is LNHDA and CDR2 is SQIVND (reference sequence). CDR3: CASRGQGTSNQPQHF. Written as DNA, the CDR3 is TGTGCCAGTAGGGGACAGGGGACGAGCAATCAGCCCCAGCATTTT.

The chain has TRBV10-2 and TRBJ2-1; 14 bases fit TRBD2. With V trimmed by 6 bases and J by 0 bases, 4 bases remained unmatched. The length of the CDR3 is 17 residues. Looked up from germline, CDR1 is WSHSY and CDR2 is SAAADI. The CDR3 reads CASSAGTSGSSYNEQFF. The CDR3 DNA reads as TGCGCCAGCAGCGCGGGGACTAGCGGGAGCTCCTACAATGAGCAGTTCTTC.

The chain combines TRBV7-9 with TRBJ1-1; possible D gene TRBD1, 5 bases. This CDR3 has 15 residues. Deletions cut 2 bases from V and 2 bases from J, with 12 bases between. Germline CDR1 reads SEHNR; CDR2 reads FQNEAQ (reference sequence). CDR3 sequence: CASSLFGQSNTEAFF. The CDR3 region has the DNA TGTGCCAGCAGCTTATTCGGACAATCAAACACTGAAGCTTTCTTT.

Here the CDR3 DNA reads TGTGCCAGCAGCTCACACGTCCATGACAGGGGACGTCGGGGCTACACCTTC. It translates to CASSSHVHDRGRRGYTF. V is TRBV7-6 and J is TRBJ1-2; 8 bases align to TRBD1. The CDR3 length is 17 residues. V dropped 4 bases and J dropped 8; count of bases not matched to a gene: 18. From germline, CDR1 is SGHVS and CDR2 FNYEAQ.

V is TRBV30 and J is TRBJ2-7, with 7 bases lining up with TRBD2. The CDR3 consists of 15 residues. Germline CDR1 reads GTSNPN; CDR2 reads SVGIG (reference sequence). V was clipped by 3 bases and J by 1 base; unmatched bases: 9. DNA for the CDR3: TGTGCCTGGAGGGGGGGGATAATTGGGTCCTACGAGCAGTACTTC. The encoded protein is CAWRGGIIGSYEQYF.

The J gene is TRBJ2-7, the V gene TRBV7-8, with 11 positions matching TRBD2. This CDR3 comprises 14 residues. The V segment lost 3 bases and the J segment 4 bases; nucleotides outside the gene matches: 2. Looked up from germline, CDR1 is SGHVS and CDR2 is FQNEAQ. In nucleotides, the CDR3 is TGTGCCAGCAGCTTTACTAGCGGGAGTTACGAGCAGTACTTC. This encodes CASSFTSGSYEQYF.

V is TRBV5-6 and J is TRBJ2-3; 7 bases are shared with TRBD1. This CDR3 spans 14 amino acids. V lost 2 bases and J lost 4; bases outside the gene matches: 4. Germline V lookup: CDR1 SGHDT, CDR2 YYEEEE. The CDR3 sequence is CASSLRGQADTQYF. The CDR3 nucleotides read TGTGCCAGCAGCTTAAGGGGGCAAGCAGATACGCAGTATTTT. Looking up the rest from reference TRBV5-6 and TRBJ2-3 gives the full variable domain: DAGVTQSPTHLIKTRGQQVTLRCSPKSGHDTVSWYQQALGQGPQFIFQYYEEEERQRGNFPDRFSGHQFPNYSSELNVNALLLGDSALYLCASSLRGQADTQYFGPGTRLTVL.

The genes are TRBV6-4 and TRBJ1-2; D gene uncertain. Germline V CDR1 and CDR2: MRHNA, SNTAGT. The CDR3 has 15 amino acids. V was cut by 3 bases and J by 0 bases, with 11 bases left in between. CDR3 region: CASSESSETNYGYTF. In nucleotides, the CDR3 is TGTGCCAGCAGTGAAAGCTCTGAAACTAACTATGGCTACACCTTC.

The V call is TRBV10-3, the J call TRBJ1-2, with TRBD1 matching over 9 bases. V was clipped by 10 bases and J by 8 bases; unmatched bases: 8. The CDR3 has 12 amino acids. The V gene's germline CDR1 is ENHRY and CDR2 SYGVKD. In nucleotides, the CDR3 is TGTGCCACCACCGGGACAGGGTTCGGCTACACCTTC. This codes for CATTGTGFGYTF.

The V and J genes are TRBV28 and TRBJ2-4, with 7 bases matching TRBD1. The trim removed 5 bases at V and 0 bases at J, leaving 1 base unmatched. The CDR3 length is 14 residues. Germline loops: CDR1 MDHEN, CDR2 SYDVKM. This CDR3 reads CASSEGAAKNIQYF. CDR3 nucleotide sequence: TGTGCCAGCAGTGAGGGGGCAGCCAAAAACATTCAGTACTTC.

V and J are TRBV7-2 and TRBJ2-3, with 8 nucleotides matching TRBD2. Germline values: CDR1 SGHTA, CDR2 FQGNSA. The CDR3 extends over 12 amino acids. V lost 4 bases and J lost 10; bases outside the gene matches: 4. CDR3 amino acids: CASSSSTSAQYF. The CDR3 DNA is TGTGCCAGCAGCTCTTCGACTAGCGCGCAGTATTTT.

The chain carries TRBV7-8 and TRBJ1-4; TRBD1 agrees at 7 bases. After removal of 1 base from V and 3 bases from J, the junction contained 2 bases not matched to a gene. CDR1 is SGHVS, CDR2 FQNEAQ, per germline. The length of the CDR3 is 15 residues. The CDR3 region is CASSLGDRANEKLFF. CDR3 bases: TGTGCCAGCAGCTTAGGGGACAGAGCTAATGAAAAACTGTTTTTT.

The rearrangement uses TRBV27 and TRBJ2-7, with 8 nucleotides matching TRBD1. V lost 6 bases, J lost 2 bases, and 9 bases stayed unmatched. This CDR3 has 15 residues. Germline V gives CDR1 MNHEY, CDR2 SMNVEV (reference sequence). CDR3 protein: CASRPDRVIAYEQYF. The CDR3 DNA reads TGTGCCAGCAGGCCGGACAGGGTGATAGCCTACGAGCAGTACTTC.

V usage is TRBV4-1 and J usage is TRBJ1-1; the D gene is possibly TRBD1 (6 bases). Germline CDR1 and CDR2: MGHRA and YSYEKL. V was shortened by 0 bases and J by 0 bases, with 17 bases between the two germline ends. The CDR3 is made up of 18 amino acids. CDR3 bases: TGCGCCAGCAGCCAAGATCCCTCAGGGGCGAGGATGAACACTGAAGCTTTCTTT. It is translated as CASSQDPSGARMNTEAFF.

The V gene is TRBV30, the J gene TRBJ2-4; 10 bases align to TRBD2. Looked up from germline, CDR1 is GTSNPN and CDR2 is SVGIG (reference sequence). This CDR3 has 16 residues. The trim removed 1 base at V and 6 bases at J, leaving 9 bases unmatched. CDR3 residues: CAWSGASGSRGNIQYF. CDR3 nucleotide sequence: TGTGCCTGGAGTGGGGCTAGCGGGAGTCGGGGAAACATTCAGTACTTC.

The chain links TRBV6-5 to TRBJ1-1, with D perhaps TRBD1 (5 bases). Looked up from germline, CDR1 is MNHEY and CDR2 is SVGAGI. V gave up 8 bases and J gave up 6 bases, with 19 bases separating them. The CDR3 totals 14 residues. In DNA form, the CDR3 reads TGTGCCAGCGCGACTTTAAGGGGAATCCCTGAAGCTTTCTTT. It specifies CASATLRGIPEAFF.

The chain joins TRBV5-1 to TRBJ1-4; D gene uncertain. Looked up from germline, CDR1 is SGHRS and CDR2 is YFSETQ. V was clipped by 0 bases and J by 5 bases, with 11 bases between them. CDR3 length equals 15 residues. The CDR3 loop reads CASSLAVGGNEKLFF. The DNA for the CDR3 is TGCGCCAGCAGCTTGGCGGTTGGCGGGAATGAAAAACTGTTTTTT.

The CDR3, as DNA: TGTGCCAGCAGCTCCCACAGGGGAACCCTGTTTTTT. This codes for CASSSHRGTLFF. The chain couples TRBV3-1 (or the pseudogene TRBV3-2) to TRBJ1-4, with 7 bases aligning to TRBD1. Germline loops: CDR1 LGHDT, CDR2 YNNKEL (reference sequence). The trim removed 5 bases at V and 14 bases at J, leaving 8 bases unmatched. CDR3 length: 12 residues.

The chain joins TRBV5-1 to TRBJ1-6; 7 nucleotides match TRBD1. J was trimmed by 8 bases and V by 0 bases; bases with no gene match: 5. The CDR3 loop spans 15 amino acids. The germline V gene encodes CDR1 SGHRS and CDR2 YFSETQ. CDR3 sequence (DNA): TGCGCCAGCAGCTTGGGACAGGGTGGGGATTCACCCCTCCACTTT. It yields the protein CASSLGQGGDSPLHF.

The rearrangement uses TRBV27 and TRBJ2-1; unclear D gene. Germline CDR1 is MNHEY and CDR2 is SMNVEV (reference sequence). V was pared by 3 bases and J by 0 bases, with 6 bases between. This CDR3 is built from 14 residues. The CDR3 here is CASSFVSSYNEQFF. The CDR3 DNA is TGTGCCAGCAGTTTTGTCAGCTCCTACAATGAGCAGTTCTTC.

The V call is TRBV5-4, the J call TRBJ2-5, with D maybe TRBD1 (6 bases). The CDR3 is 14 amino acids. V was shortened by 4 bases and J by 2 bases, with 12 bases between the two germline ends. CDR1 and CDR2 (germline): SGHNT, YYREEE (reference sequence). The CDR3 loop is CASSPDSTQETQYF. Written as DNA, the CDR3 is TGTGCCAGCAGCCCGGACAGTACACAAGAGACCCAGTACTTC.

CDR3 sequence reads: CASSPGVQQQNIQYF. The CDR3 DNA reads as TGTGCCAGCAGCCCAGGGGTGCAACAACAAAACATTCAGTACTTC. The V gene is TRBV5-4, the J gene TRBJ2-4; D might be TRBD1 (6 bases). Germline V gene sequence: CDR1 SGHNT, CDR2 YYREEE (reference sequence). The V and J ends lost 4 bases and 5 bases respectively, with 16 bases between them. This CDR3 region has 15 residues.

CDR3 protein: CASSTRPGPGRRYTF. DNA of the CDR3: TGTGCCAGCAGCACGCGACCCGGGCCTGGGAGGCGCTACACCTTC. This chain links TRBV7-8 with TRBJ1-2; D unclear. CDR1 and CDR2 from the germline V gene are SGHVS and FQNEAQ. V was clipped by 5 bases and J by 9 bases, with 22 bases between them. The CDR3 length is 15 residues.

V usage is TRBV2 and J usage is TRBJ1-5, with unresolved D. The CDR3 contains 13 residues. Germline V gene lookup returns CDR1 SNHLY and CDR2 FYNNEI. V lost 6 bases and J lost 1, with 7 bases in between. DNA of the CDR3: TGTGCCAGCAGCTACGTGAGCAATCAGCCCCAGCATTTT. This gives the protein CASSYVSNQPQHF.

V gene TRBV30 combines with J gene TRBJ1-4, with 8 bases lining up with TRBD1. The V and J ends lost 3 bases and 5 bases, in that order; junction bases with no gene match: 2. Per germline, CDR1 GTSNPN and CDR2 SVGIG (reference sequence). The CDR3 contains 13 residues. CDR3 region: CAWSQGANEKLFF. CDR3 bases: TGTGCCTGGAGCCAGGGGGCGAATGAAAAACTGTTTTTT.

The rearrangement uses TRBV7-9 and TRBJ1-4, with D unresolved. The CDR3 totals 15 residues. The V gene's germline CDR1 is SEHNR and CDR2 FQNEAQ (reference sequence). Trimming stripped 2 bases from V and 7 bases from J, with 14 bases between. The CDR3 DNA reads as TGTGCCAGCAGCTTATTACGCGGTAGAGGTGAAAAACTGTTTTTT. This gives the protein CASSLLRGRGEKLFF.